One and the same sample provided the 2 T cell receptor beta chains below, sequenced in a study of memory CD4+ T cells and cytomegalovirus serostatus. Only in-frame clones appear in the TCRdb table, and some are missing; sequencing was by immunoSEQ multiplex PCR. The data hold 85,000 to 100,000 clones, with roughly 80% observed a single time. Single viable CD3+CD4+CD8-CD45RO+ cells were sorted as the memory CD4+ T cells. Sequenced input: memory CD4+ T cells from blood. The receptors derive from an adult in good health and CMV-seropositive.

This sequence joins TRBV28 and TRBJ1-2; a possible D gene is TRBD1 (6 bases). This CDR3 has 15 residues. With 5 bases removed from V and 8 bases from J, the gap between germline ends came to 21 bases. Germline V CDR1 and CDR2: MDHEN, SYDVKM. The CDR3 DNA follows: TGTGCCAGCAGTCCCACAGGGAAGGGAACGCGGGGCTACACCTTC. Its translation is CASSPTGKGTRGYTF.

The chain links TRBV6-6 to TRBJ2-3; 8 bases line up with TRBD1. In germline, CDR1 is MNHNY, CDR2 SVGAGI (reference sequence). V shed 0 bases and J 13 bases; nucleotides not matched to a gene: 9. The CDR3 loop spans 14 amino acids. The CDR3 reads CASSYSSGQGLEYF. Here the CDR3 DNA reads TGTGCCAGCAGTTACTCTTCCGGACAGGGATTAGAGTATTTT.